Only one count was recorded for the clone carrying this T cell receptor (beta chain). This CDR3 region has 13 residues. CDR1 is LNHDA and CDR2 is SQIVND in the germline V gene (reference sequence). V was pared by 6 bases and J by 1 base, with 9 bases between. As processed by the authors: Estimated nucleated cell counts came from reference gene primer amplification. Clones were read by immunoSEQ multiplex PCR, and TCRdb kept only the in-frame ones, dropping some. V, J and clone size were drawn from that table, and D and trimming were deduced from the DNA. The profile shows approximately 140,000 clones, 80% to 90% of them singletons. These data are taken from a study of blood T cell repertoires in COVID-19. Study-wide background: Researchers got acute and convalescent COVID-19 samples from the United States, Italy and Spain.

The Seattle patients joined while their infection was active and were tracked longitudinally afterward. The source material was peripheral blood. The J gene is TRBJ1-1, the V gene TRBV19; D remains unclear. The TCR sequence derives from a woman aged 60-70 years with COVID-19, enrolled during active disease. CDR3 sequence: CASSRAQNTEAFF. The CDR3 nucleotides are TGTGCCAGTAGCCGAGCCCAGAACACTGAAGCTTTCTTT.